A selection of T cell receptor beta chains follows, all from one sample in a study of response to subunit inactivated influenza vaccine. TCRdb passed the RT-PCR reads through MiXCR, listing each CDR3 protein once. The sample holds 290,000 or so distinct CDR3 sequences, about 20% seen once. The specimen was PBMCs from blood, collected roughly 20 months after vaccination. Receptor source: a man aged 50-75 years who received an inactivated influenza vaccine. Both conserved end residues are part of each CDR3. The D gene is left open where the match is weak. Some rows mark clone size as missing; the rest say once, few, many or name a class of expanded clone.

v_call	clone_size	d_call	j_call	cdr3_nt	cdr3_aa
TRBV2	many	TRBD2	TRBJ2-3	TGTGCCAGCAGCTTCCGCCCCATAACTAGCGGGAGGTGGACAGATACGCAGTATTTT	CASSFRPITSGRWTDTQYF
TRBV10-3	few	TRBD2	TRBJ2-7	TGTGCCATCAGTGCCCCGGGACTAGCGGGAGTGGAGGAGCAGTACTTC	CAISAPGLAGVEEQYF
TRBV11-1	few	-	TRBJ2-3	TGTGCCAGCAGCTTAAGGAATCCCACAGATACGCAGTATTTT	CASSLRNPTDTQYF
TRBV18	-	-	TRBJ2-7	TGTGCCAGCTCACCACGTGCCATCGGCTACGAGCAGTACTTC	CASSPRAIGYEQYF
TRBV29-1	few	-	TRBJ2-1	TGCAGCGTTGATACACAGAACTACAATGAGCAGTTCTTC	CSVDTQNYNEQFF
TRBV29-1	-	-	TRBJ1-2	TGCAGCGTTGTATCGTCCCGGTTTACTAACTATGGCTACACCTTC	CSVVSSRFTNYGYTF
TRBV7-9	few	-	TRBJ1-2	TGTGCCAGCAGCTTAGTTTCGCAGAATATCTACACCTTC	CASSLVSQNIYTF
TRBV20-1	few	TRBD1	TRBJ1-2	TGCAGTGCTAGGGACAGGGGCACACTCTATGGCTACACCTTC	CSARDRGTLYGYTF
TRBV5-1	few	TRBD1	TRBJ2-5	TGCGCCAGCAGCTCTGGACAGGCCCAAGAGACCCAGTACTTC	CASSSGQAQETQYF
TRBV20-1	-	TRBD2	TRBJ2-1	TGCAGTGCTAGAGAATCGGTCCTAACTAGCGGGAGTCCCTACAATGAGCAGTTCTTC	CSARESVLTSGSPYNEQFF
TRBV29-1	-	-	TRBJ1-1	TGCAGCGTTGCATGGCCGAACACTGAAGCTTTCTTT	CSVAWPNTEAFF
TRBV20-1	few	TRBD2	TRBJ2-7	TGCAGTGCTAGAGATGGGACTAGCGCCTCCTACGAGCAGTACTTC	CSARDGTSASYEQYF
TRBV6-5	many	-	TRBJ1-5	TGTGCCAGCAGTTACTCGTCATATAGCAATCAGCCCCAGCATTTT	CASSYSSYSNQPQHF
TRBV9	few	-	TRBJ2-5	TGTGCCAGCAGCGTCGGCCCCACAGAGACCCAGTACTTC	CASSVGPTETQYF
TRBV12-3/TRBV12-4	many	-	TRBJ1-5	TGTGCCAGCAGTTTAAGTGGAGACGGCCGATTGCCCCAGCATTTT	CASSLSGDGRLPQHF
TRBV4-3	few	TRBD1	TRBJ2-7	TGCGCCAGCAGCCGAACTAGGACAGGAGACGAGCAGTACTTC	CASSRTRTGDEQYF
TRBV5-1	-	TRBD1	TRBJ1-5	TGCGCCAGCAGCTCCGGGGACAGGGCGGGTCAGCCCCAGCATTTT	CASSSGDRAGQPQHF
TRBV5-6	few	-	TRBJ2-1	TGTGCCAGCAGCCTGGGGGCGCCGCTCTATGAGCAGTTCTTC	CASSLGAPLYEQFF
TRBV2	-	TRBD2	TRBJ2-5	TGTGCCAGCAGTGATATGGGACTAGCGGAAGAGACCCAGTACTTC	CASSDMGLAEETQYF
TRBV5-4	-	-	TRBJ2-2	TGTGCCAGCAGCGGGAGGACTCCTGGGACCGGGGAGCTGTTTTTT	CASSGRTPGTGELFF
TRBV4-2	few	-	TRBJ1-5	TGTGCCAGCAGCCAAGATCCTGTAAGCAATCAGCCCCAGCATTTT	CASSQDPVSNQPQHF
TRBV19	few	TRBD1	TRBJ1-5	TGTGCCAGTAGTGGGGACAGGCGCCAGCCCCAGCATTTT	CASSGDRRQPQHF
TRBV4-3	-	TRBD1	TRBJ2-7	TGCGCCAGCAGCCAAGTTGTGGACAGGAGCTACGAGCAGTACTTC	CASSQVVDRSYEQYF